Below, 18 T cell receptor beta chains from the same sample are listed, as sequenced in a study of blood T cell repertoires in COVID-19. Produced via immunoSEQ multiplex PCR; TCRdb's table is partial and in-frame only. Of some 200,000 clones in the sample, about four fifths were seen once. Sequences were obtained from PBMCs or T cells enriched from blood (not recorded which). Receptors were obtained from a man aged 35 to 55 who had recovered from COVID-19.

The chain's CDR3 is CASSVGTGGSYEQYF. DNA for the CDR3: TGTGCCAGCAGTGTTGGGACAGGGGGCTCCTACGAGCAGTACTTC. This chain links TRBV2 with TRBJ2-7; 11 bases are shared with TRBD1. V trimming: 4 bases; J trimming: 0 bases; junction bases outside the gene matches: 2. Germline CDR1 and CDR2: SNHLY and FYNNEI. The CDR3 contains 15 residues.

The chain has TRBV18 and TRBJ1-2; no clear D. CDR1 and CDR2 (germline): KGHSH, LQKENI. The V and J ends lost 4 bases and 8 bases respectively, with 17 bases between them. This CDR3 comprises 14 residues. The CDR3, as DNA: TGTGCCAGCTCACTAGAAGGAGGGATCGTAGGCTACACCTTC. It translates to CASSLEGGIVGYTF.

The rearrangement links TRBV3-1 (or the pseudogene TRBV3-2) to TRBJ1-2; possible D gene TRBD1, 6 bases. The CDR3 sequence is 14 residues long. Germline V gives CDR1 LGHDT, CDR2 YNNKEL (reference sequence). Between the trimmed V and J ends, which lost 2 bases and 7 bases, there was a span of 14 bases. CDR3 sequence reads: CASSQNAGAVGYTF. The CDR3 DNA reads as TGTGCCAGCAGCCAAAATGCAGGGGCGGTTGGCTACACCTTC.

J is TRBJ1-1 and V is TRBV7-2, with a weak D call TRBD1 (5 bases). The CDR3 runs to 15 residues. V was pared by 4 bases and J by 1 base, with 13 bases between. Germline V CDR1 and CDR2: SGHTA, FQGNSA. The CDR3 sequence: CASSSLWGGNTEAFF. The CDR3 bases are TGTGCCAGCAGCTCCCTCTGGGGGGGGAACACTGAAGCTTTCTTT.

This clone has only a few counts. V usage is TRBV29-1 and J usage is TRBJ2-3; a weak D match, TRBD2 (6 bases). The V end was cut by 7 bases, the J end by 0 bases, with 11 bases between. This CDR3 comprises 13 residues. Germline values: CDR1 SQVTM, CDR2 ANQGSEA. CDR3 bases: TGCAGCGCTATCGGGACTAGCACAGATACGCAGTATTTT. Its translation: CSAIGTSTDTQYF.

The chain uses TRBV2 and TRBJ1-6, with 9 bases that match TRBD1. CDR1 and CDR2 (germline): SNHLY, FYNNEI. Germline trimming cut 9 bases from V and 10 bases from J; bases unmatched to any gene: 7. This CDR3 spans 13 amino acids. CDR3 DNA: TGTGCCAGTTCCGGGACAGGGTCCTCACCCCTCCACTTT. Protein sequence: CASSGTGSSPLHF.

The chain is built from TRBV19 and TRBJ2-2; 15 bases agree with TRBD2. The CDR3 length is 19 residues. Germline-derived CDR1 and CDR2 are LNHDA and SQIVND (reference sequence). Unmatched junction bases numbered 13, after V lost 5 bases and J lost 6 bases. The CDR3 nucleotides are TGTGCCAGTAGTCCTGGACTAGCGGGGGGGCAGTACGGAGCCGGGGAGCTGTTTTTT. Amino acids: CASSPGLAGGQYGAGELFF.

The chain has TRBV9 and TRBJ1-2, with 7 nucleotides matching TRBD1. Germline V gene data show CDR1 as SGDLS and CDR2 as YYNGEE. The CDR3 has 13 amino acids. V was pared by 3 bases and J by 6 bases, with 5 bases of the junction left unmatched. CDR3 region: CASSAEQGNGYTF. CDR3 in DNA: TGTGCCAGCAGCGCTGAACAGGGGAATGGCTACACCTTC.

The chain carries TRBV7-2 and TRBJ1-1, with D perhaps TRBD1 (6 bases). Per the germline V gene, CDR1 is SGHTA and CDR2 is FQGNSA. This CDR3 has 14 residues. Between the trimmed V and J ends, which lost 11 bases and 0 bases, there was a span of 16 bases. CDR3 nucleotide sequence: TGTGCCTCCTCTGGGGGCCCAATGAACACTGAAGCTTTCTTT. Protein sequence: CASSGGPMNTEAFF.

The chain is built from TRBV28 and TRBJ1-3; D gene unclear. CDR1 and CDR2 (germline): MDHEN, SYDVKM. V was shortened by 10 bases and J by 2 bases, with 12 bases between the two germline ends. CDR3 length: 13 amino acids. The CDR3 loop is CATQSGAGNTIYF. The DNA of the CDR3 is TGTGCCACCCAGTCCGGGGCTGGAAACACCATATATTTT.

The J gene is TRBJ1-1, the V gene TRBV15; the D is unclear. The CDR3 sequence is 14 residues long. Trimming cost V 0 bases and J 10 bases, with 15 bases left between them. Germline V lookup: CDR1 LNHNV, CDR2 YYDKDF (reference sequence). CDR3 DNA sequence: TGTGCCACCAGCAGAGATAAGAGAACGGGTGCAGCTTTCTTT. Translated, it gives CATSRDKRTGAAFF. Complete variable domain (other parts from reference TRBV15 and TRBJ1-1): DAMVIQNPRYQVTQFGKPVTLSCSQTLNHNVMYWYQQKSSQAPKLLFHYYDKDFNNEADTPDNFQSRRPNTSFCFLDIRSPGLGDTAMYLCATSRDKRTGAAFFGQGTRLTVV.

The CDR3 loop is CASSDRVLGGTEAFF. For the CDR3, the DNA is TGTGCCAGCAGCGACCGGGTCCTAGGAGGTACTGAAGCTTTCTTT. The chain uses TRBV2 and TRBJ1-1, with no clear D. Per the germline V gene, CDR1 is SNHLY and CDR2 is FYNNEI. The V gene lost 6 bases and the J gene lost 5 bases, with 19 bases spanning the gap. The CDR3 totals 15 residues. The full variable domain, rest sourced from reference TRBV2 and TRBJ1-1, is EPEVTQTPSHQVTQMGQEVILRCVPISNHLYFYWYRQILGQKVEFLVSFYNNEISEKSEIFDDQFSVERPDGSNFTLKIRSTKLEDSAMYFCASSDRVLGGTEAFFGQGTRLTVV.

The chain is built from TRBV7-8 and TRBJ2-7, with a weak D call TRBD2 (6 bases). In germline, CDR1 is SGHVS, CDR2 FQNEAQ. This CDR3 has 15 residues. Trimming took off 5 bases at V and 3 bases at J, with 17 bases between the two ends. For the CDR3, the DNA is TGTGCCAGCAGCCCGGGGGTGGGCCTACACTACGAGCAGTACTTC. Encoded protein: CASSPGVGLHYEQYF.

This chain connects TRBV7-9 to TRBJ2-1, with a weak D call TRBD1 (5 bases). V lost 1 base and J 8 bases, leaving 18 bases between the germline ends. The length of the CDR3 is 16 residues. Germline V CDR1 and CDR2: SEHNR, FQNEAQ (reference sequence). This CDR3 is CASSLGRAAWLDEQFF. CDR3 DNA sequence: TGTGCCAGCAGCTTAGGCAGGGCGGCATGGTTGGATGAGCAGTTCTTC.

V and J are TRBV9 and TRBJ1-6; no firm D call. Trimming took off 3 bases at V and 5 bases at J, with 6 bases between the two ends. Germline CDR1 reads SGDLS; CDR2 reads YYNGEE. The CDR3 is made up of 13 amino acids. Written as DNA, the CDR3 is TGTGCCAGCAGCGACAGCCATAATTCACCCCTCCACTTT. The encoded protein is CASSDSHNSPLHF.

The chain employs TRBV2 and TRBJ2-4, with TRBD2 identical over 13 bases. Germline CDR1 is SNHLY and CDR2 is FYNNEI. V trimming: 1 base; J trimming: 0 bases; junction bases outside the gene matches: 12. The CDR3 consists of 21 residues. The CDR3 DNA sequence: TGTGCCAGCAGTGAAGATCCTATACTAGCGGGGGGGACTCGAGCCAAAAACATTCAGTACTTC. This translates into CASSEDPILAGGTRAKNIQYF. Combining the CDR3 with reference TRBV2 and TRBJ2-4 gives the whole variable domain EPEVTQTPSHQVTQMGQEVILRCVPISNHLYFYWYRQILGQKVEFLVSFYNNEISEKSEIFDDQFSVERPDGSNFTLKIRSTKLEDSAMYFCASSEDPILAGGTRAKNIQYFGAGTRLSVL.

J is TRBJ1-2 and V is TRBV4-2; D not certain. Trimming took 1 base from V and 0 from J, leaving 9 bases between them. The CDR3 is made up of 15 amino acids. CDR1 is LGHNA and CDR2 is YNFKEQ in the germline V gene. The DNA of the CDR3 is TGTGCCAGCAGCCAAGCACACGGGACTAACTATGGCTACACCTTC. It specifies CASSQAHGTNYGYTF.

This chain uses TRBV11-3 with TRBJ1-5, with 7 bases that match TRBD1. Germline CDR1 SGHNT, CDR2 YENEEA. Trimming removed 5 bases from V and 5 bases from J; junction bases left unmatched: 12. The CDR3 totals 16 residues. The CDR3 DNA follows: TGTGCCAGCAGCCTCCCCCAAGACAGGGTTGATCAGCCCCAGCATTTT. It specifies CASSLPQDRVDQPQHF.